This TCR beta chain was observed in a study of neurological immune-mediated disorders. This clonotype has a count of ten or more. The antigen is undetermined. MiXCR was run by TCRdb on the 5' RACE reads, yielding one entry per CDR3 protein. The data contain some 57,000 distinct CDR3 sequences, under 5% of them singletons. Germline V lookup: CDR1 SEHNR, CDR2 FQNEAQ (reference sequence). Trimming removed 5 bases at V and 0 bases at J, with 6 bases between. The CDR3 has 13 amino acids. Points from the study as a whole: HTLV-1-associated myelopathy had the most TCR clonal expansion, whereas multiple sclerosis had the least (lower than in healthy controls).

The specimen was PBMCs. This clonotype was sampled from a woman aged 45-59 years with multiple sclerosis. This chain links TRBV7-9 with TRBJ2-3; no firm D call. Written as DNA, the CDR3 is TGTGCCAGCAGCAGGTCTAGCACAGATACGCAGTATTTT. It encodes CASSRSSTDTQYF.